This TCR beta chain appears in the sequencing data of a study of T-cell reconstitution after alpha-beta-depleted transplantation in children. Germline V lookup: CDR1 SGHNT, CDR2 YYREEE (reference sequence). The CDR3 spans 12 residues. The V and J ends lost 0 bases and 12 bases respectively, with 13 bases between them. TCRbeta library preparation incorporated unique molecular identifiers. TCRdb processed the PCR reads anew with MiXCR; each CDR3 protein has one entry. The repertoire holds around 370,000 distinct CDR3 sequences, 10% seen once, with approximately 2.3% in the top ten. The chain uses TRBV5-4 and TRBJ2-7; the D gene is possibly TRBD2 (6 bases). This specimen was PBMCs from the stem cell graft donor, taken from the stem cell graft. The TCR was taken from a human donor who donated a stem cell graft to a child with acute lymphoblastic leukemia. The CDR3: CASSLGRDVMYF. The CDR3 DNA reads TGTGCCAGCAGCTTGGGGCGGGACGTTATGTACTTC. Full variable domain (missing parts from reference TRBV5-4 and TRBJ2-7): ETGVTQSPTHLIKTRGQQVTLRCSSQSGHNTVSWYQQALGQGPQFIFQYYREEENGRGNFPPRFSGLQFPNYSSELNVNALELDDSALYLCASSLGRDVMYFGPGTRLTVT.